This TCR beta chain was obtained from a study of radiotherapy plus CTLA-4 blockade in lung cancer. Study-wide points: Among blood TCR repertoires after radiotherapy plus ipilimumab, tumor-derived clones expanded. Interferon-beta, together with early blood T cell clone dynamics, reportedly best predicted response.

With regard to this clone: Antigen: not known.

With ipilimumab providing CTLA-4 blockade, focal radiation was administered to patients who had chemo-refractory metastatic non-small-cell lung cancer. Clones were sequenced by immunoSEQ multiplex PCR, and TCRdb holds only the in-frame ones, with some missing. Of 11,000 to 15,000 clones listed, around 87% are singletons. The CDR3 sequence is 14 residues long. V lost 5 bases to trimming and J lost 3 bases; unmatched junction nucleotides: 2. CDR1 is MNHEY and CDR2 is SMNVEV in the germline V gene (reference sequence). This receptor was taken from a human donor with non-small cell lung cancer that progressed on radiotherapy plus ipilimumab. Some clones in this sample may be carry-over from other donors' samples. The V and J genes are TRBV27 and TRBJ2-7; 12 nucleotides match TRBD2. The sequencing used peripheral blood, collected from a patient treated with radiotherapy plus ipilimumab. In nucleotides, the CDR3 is TGTGCCAGCAGTCCTAGCGGGAGGGACTACGAGCAGTACTTC. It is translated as CASSPSGRDYEQYF.